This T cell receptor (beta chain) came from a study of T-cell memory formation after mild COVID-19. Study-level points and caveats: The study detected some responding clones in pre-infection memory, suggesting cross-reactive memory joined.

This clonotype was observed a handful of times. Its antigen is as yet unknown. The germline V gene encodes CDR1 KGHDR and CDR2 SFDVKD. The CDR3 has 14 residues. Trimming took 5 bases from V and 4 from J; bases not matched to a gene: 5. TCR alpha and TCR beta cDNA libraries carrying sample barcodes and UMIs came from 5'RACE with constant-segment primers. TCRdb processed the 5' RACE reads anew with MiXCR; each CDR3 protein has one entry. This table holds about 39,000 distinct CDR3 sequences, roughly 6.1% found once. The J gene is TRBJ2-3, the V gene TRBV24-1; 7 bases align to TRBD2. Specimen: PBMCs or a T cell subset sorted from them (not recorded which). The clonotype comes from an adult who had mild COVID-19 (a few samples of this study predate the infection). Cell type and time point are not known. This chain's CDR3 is CATSGAGKPDTQYF. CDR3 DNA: TGTGCCACCAGTGGAGCGGGGAAGCCAGATACGCAGTATTTT.